Listed here is a single T cell receptor (beta chain). This sample is part of a study of blood T cell repertoires in COVID-19. Study-level background: Donors in the United States, Italy and Spain gave samples during acute or convalescent COVID-19.

Using immunoSEQ multiplex PCR, the repertoire was profiled, and TCRdb retains in-frame clones only, with some absent. The sample records around 98,000 clones, approximately 82% being singletons. Trimming took 4 bases from V and 9 from J, leaving 15 bases between them. This CDR3 spans 13 amino acids. From germline, CDR1 is SGHTA and CDR2 FQGTGA. The sequence was obtained from a man aged 65 to 85 with active or convalescent COVID-19. The rearrangement uses TRBV7-3 and TRBJ2-5, with D perhaps TRBD1 (5 bases). Material for sequencing was peripheral blood. The CDR3 bases are TGTGCCAGCAGCTCGGACACCCTAGGGGCCCAGTACTTC. This sequence encodes CASSSDTLGAQYF.